There are a few counts of the clone carrying this T cell receptor (beta chain). What it binds is not known. The data were obtained in a study of T cells in localized non-small cell lung cancer. Assay used: immunoSEQ multiplex PCR; TCRdb lists only in-frame clones, some missing. Counted here are about 3,000 clones, approximately 23% occurring once; the ten biggest clones make up roughly 21%. V was trimmed by 5 bases and J by 6 bases, leaving 20 bases between them. Germline assignment: CDR1 MDHEN and CDR2 SYDVKM. The CDR3 is made up of 15 amino acids. Study-wide results and caveats: Appearance in adjacent lung was seen for a median approximately 58 of the top 100 tumor clones. Uninvolved adjacent lung had more T cell clonality than any other tissue, topping tumor. Because researchers sequenced only one region of the tumor, heterogeneity is still possible. Longer survival (overall) was linked to higher T cell density in blood.

Sequenced material: lung tumor tissue, taken before any cancer treatment. The rearrangement links TRBV28 to TRBJ2-7, with D maybe TRBD1 (6 bases). The TCR was taken from a woman aged 40-69 years with stage I lung adenocarcinoma. The CDR3 region is CASSGPLGTRGEQYF. CDR3 nucleotide sequence: TGTGCCAGCAGTGGGCCCCTGGGGACAAGGGGCGAGCAGTACTTC.